This section outlines one T cell receptor (beta chain) sequence together with its context. Its antigen specificity is not known. Base qualities are not provided; no much larger clone lies one nucleotide away. Collaborating institutions collected whole blood in K2EDTA tubes following their own protocols. Collaborator samples were shipped for TCRbeta analysis as frozen whole blood, isolated PBMCs, or DNA extracted from either sample type. This entry belongs to a study of blood T cell repertoires in COVID-19 (dated by TCRdb to about 2020). As for the study more broadly: Samples from collaborators originated in the United States, Italy and Spain and spanned both the acute and convalescent phases of COVID-19. The material from the prospective study consisted of cDNA or gDNA derived from T cells, B-cell-depleted T cells, or PBMCs. Deeply sampled blood TCRbeta repertoires from subjects exposed to, actively infected with, or recovered from COVID-19 were included in the dataset. The repertoires were made available in a free public database intended to serve as a resource for research on the immune response to SARS-CoV-2. Samples came from the ongoing ImmuneRACE study (first 160 participants) plus 1,254 subjects from 6 global collaborators. Sample metadata almost always included a de-identified subject ID, COVID-19 status, age in years and sex. Where available, HLA class I and class II types were obtained from metadata supplied by the sample provider rather than from assay-based typing. The full study reports these points: Clinical and demographic metadata were provided uncurated, with the amount varying by source and participant.

TCRbeta CDR3 regions were amplified from genomic DNA using the immunoSEQ Assay, a bias-controlled multiplex PCR. In the original analysis: Nucleated cell counts per sample were estimated from amplification of reference gene primers within the assay. Sequence reads were collapsed and filtered to measure the absolute abundance of every unique TCRbeta CDR3 rearrangement. Productive Simpson clonality was computed per sample as the square root of Simpson's diversity index over productive rearrangements. Drawn from immuneACCESS, this table holds only the in-frame rearrangements with V and J called that TCRdb kept. Clones are partly lost; checked studies trace under half to an unresolved V gene and leave the rest unexplained. Clonal size and the V and J genes are those of that table, whereas D and trimming came from the DNA. The table for this sample lists about 290,000 clones; around four fifths of them were counted only once. The ten largest account for around 4.5% of the sample.

Here V drops 1 base and J drops 12 bases, and the junction holds 8 bases not matched to any gene. The cysteine opens and the phenylalanine closes a CDR3 of 15 amino acids. Of all the DNA, just the CDR3 is kept, 45 bases in frame from base 1. Based on the germline V gene, the CDR1 and CDR2 sequences are KGHSY and FQNENV. Specimen: peripheral blood. This clonotype was obtained from a woman aged 45-65 years with active or convalescent COVID-19. The chain joins TRBV16 to TRBJ2-1; 11 nucleotides in the junction match TRBD2. The DNA sequence is given as TGTGCCAGCAGCCAATACCGACTAGCGGGGCCAGGGCAGTTCTTC. This is translated as CASSQYRLAGPGQFF.